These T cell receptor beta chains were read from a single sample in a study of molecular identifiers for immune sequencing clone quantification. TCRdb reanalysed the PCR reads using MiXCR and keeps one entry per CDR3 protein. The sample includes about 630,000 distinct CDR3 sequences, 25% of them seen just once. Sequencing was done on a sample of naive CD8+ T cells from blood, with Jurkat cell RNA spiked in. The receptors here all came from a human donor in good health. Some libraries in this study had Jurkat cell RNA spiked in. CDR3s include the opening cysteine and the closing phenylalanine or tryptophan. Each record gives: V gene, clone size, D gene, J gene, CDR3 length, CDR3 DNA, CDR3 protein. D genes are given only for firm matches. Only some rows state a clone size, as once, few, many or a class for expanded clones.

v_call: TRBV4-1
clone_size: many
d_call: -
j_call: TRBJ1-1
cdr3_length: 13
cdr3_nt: TGCGCCAGCAGCCAAGAAGCTAACACTGAAGCTTTCTTT
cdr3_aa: CASSQEANTEAFF

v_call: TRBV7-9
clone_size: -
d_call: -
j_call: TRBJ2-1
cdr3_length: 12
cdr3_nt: TGTGCCAGCAGCTCCGCCGGAAATGAGCAGTTCTTC
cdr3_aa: CASSSAGNEQFF

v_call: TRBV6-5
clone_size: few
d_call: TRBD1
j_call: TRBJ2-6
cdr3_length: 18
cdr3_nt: TGTGCCAGCAGGATTACCGGGACAGTAAGCTCTGGGGCCAACGTCCTGACTTTC
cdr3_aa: CASRITGTVSSGANVLTF

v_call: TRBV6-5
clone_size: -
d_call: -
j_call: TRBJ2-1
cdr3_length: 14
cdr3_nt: TGTGCCAGCAGTTACCCTGGGAATTTGGTTGAGCAGTTCTTC
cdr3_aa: CASSYPGNLVEQFF

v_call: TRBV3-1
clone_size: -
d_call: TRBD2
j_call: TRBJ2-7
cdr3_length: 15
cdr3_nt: TGTGCCAGCAGCCAAGGCGGAGCTAGCGGGTACGAGCAGTACTTC
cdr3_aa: CASSQGGASGYEQYF

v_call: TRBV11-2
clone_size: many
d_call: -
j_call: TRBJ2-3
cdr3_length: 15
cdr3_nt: TGTGCCAGCAGCTTAGTTCAGAGCATCACAGATACGCAGTATTTT
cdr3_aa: CASSLVQSITDTQYF

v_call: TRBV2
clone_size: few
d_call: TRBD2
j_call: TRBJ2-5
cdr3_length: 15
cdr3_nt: TGTGCCAGCAGTGAATGGACTAGCGGGGAAGAGACCCAGTACTTC
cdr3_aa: CASSEWTSGEETQYF

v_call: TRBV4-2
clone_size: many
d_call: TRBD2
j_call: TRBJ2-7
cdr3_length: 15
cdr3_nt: TGTGCCAGCAGCCCCCGGGTAGCGGGAGTTTACGAGCAGTACTTC
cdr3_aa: CASSPRVAGVYEQYF

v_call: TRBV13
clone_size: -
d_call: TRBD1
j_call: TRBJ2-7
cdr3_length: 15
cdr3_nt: TGTGCCAGCAGCCCGTCAGGACAGGCGTCTTTCGAGCAGTACTTC
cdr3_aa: CASSPSGQASFEQYF

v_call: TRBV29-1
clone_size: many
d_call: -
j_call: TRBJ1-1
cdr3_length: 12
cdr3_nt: TGCAGCGTTTTTAAGGGGGGAACTGAAGCTTTCTTT
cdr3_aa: CSVFKGGTEAFF

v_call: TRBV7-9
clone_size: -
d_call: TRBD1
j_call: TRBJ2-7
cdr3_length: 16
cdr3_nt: TGTGCCAGCAGCTTAAGCTGGGACAGGGACATCCACGAGCAGTACTTC
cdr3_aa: CASSLSWDRDIHEQYF

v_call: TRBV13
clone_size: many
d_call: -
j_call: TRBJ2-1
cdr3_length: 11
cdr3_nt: TGTGCCAGCAGCTTCAGCAGGGGGGTGTTCTTC
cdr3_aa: CASSFSRGVFF

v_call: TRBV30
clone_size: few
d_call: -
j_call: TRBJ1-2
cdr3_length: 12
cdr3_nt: TGTGCCTGGAGTCAAACGGGCTATGGCTACACCTTC
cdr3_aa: CAWSQTGYGYTF

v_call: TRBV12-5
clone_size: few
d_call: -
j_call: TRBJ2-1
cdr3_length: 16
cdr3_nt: TGTGCTAGTGGTTTGACCTATCCAACTAGCAGCAATGAGCAGTTCTTC
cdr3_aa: CASGLTYPTSSNEQFF

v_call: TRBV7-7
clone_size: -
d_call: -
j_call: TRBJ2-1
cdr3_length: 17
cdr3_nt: TGTGCCAACAGCTTAGCCCCCGGGGGCCTCTCCTACAATGAGCAGTTCTTC
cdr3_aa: CANSLAPGGLSYNEQFF

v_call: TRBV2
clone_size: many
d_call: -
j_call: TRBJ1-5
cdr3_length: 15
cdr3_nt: TGTGCCAGCAGTGCACTACCAGGGGACAATCAGCCCCAGCATTTT
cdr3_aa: CASSALPGDNQPQHF

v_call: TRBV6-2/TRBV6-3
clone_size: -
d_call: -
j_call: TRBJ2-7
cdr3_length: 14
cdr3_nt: TGTGCCAGCAGTTACTCTAGGGCCTACTACGAGCAGTACTTC
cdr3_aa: CASSYSRAYYEQYF

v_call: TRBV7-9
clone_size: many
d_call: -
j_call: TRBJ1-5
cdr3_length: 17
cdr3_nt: TGTGCCAGCAGCTTAGGAACAGCTACCGGACCCAATCAGCCCCAGCATTTT
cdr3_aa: CASSLGTATGPNQPQHF

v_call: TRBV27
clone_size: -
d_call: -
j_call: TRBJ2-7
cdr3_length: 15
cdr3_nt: TGTGCCAGCAGTTTATTGGGCGGTTTCCCCTACGAGCGGTACTTC
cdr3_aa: CASSLLGGFPYERYF

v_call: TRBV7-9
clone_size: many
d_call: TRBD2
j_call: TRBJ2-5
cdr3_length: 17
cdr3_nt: TGTGCCAGCAGCTTTCAGACTAGCGGGAGAGGTGCGGAGACCCAGTACTTC
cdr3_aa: CASSFQTSGRGAETQYF

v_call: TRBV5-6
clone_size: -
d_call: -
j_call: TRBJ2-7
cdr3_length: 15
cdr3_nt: TGTGCCAGCAGCAATCTGGCAGGGATAAGGAGCGAGCAGTACTTC
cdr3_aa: CASSNLAGIRSEQYF

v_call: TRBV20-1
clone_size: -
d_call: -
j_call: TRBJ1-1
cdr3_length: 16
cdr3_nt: TGCAGTGCTAGACTGTACCGACAGGTTACAAACACTGAAGCTTTCTTT
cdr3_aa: CSARLYRQVTNTEAFF

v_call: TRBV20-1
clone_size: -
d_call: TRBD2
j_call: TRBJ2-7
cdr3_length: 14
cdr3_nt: TGCAGTGCAATCCCGCGGGGGGAAGCCTCCGAGCAGTACTTC
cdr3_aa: CSAIPRGEASEQYF

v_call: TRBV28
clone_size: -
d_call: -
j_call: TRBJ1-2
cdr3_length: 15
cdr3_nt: TGTGCCAGCAGGGTCAGGAGGAGCTCCACTTATGGCTACACCTTC
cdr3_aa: CASRVRRSSTYGYTF

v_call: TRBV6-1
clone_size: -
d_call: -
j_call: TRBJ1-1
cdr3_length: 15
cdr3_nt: TGTGCCAGCAGTGAATGGGGGGCCTTGAACACTGAAGCTTTCTTT
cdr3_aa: CASSEWGALNTEAFF

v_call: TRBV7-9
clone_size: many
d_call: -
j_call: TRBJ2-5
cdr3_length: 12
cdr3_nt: TGTGCCAGCGGTATCTGGGAGGAGACCCAGTACTTC
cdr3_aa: CASGIWEETQYF

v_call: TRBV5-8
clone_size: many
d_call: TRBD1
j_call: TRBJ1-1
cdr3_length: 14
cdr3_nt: TGTGCCAGCACCATAGGGGGCCTGAACACTGAAGCTTTCTTT
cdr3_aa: CASTIGGLNTEAFF

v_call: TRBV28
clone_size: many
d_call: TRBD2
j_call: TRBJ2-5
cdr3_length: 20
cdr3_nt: TGTGCCAGCAGTTCCACCTACCCCCCTCCAATAGCGGGAGTAGGAGAGACCCAGTACTTC
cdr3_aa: CASSSTYPPPIAGVGETQYF